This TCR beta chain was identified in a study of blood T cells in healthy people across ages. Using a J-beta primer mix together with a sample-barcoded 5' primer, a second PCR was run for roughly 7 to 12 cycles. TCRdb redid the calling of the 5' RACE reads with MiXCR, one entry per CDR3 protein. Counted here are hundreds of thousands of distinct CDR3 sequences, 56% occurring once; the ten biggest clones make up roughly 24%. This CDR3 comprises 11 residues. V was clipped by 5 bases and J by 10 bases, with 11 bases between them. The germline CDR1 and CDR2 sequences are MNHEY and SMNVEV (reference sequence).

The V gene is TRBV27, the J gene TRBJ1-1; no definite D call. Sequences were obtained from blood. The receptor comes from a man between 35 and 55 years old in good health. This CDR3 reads CASSDGLGAFF. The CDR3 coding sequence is TGTGCCAGCAGTGACGGACTAGGAGCTTTCTTT.